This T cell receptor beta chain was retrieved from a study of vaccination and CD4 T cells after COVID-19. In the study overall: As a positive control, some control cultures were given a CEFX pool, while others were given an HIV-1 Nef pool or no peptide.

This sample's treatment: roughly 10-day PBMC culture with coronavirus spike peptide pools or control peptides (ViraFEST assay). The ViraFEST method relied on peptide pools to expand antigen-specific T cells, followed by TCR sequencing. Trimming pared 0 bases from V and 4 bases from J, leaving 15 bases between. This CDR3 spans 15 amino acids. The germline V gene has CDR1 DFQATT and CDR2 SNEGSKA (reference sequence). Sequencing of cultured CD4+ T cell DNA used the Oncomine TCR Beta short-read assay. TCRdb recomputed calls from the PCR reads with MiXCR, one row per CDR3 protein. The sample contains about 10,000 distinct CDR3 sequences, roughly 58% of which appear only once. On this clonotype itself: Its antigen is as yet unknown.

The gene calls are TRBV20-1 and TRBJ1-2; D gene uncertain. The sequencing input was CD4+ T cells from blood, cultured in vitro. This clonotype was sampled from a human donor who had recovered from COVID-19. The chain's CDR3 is CSARDQIGLAYGYTF. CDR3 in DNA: TGCAGTGCTAGAGATCAAATAGGGCTTGCCTATGGCTACACCTTC.